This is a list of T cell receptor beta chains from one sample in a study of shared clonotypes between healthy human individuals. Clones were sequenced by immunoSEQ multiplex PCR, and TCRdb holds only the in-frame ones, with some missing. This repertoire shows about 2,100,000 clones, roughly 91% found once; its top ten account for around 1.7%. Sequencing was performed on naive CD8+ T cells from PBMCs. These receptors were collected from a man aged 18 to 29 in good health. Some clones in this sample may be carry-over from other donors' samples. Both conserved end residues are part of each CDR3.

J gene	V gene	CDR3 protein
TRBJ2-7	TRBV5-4	CASSLDPGQSGEQYF
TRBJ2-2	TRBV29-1	CSVCRPNTGELFF
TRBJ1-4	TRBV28	CASSLMPQGAGEKLFF
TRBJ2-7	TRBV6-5	CASSYEASGTYEQYF
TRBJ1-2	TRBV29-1	CSVRTTSHGYTF
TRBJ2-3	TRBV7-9	CASSPAGGGQRDTQYF
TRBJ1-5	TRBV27	CASSSTPQGVNQPQHF
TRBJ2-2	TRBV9	CAVWVADNTGELFF
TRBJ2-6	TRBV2	CASTPRPDPGANVLTF
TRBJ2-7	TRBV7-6	CASSPLRGYEQYF
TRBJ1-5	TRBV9	CASSVGGFQPQHF
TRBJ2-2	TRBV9	CASSAGQGVSGELFF
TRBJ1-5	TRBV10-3	CAISEGGNQPQHF
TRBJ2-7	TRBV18	CASSPRPSKLPDEQYF
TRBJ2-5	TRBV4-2	CASSQGGAAGGWETQYF
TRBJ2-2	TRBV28	CASSLQGFNTGELFF
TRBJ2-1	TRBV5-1	CASSPRADSSAYNEQFF
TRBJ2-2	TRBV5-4	CASSWGLAGGTGELFF
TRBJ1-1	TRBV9	CASSVVGASEAFF
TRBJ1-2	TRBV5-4	CASSPDRDHYGYTF
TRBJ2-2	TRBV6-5	CASSFSGYDGELFF
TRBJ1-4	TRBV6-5	CASSPGSREKLFF
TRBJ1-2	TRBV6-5	CASSFYRASRGGYTF
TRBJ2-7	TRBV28	CASSLAGGSAEQYF
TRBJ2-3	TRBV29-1	CSVVGTLFSTDTQYF
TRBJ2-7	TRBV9	CASSVTDRGPYEQYF
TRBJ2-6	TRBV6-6	CASSWDRGRGANVLTF
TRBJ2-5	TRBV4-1	CASSRGAGEETQYF
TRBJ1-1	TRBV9	CASSAGQNTEAFF
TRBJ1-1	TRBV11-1	CASSLGGEGVETEAFF
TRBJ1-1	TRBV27	CASSSRVGYRANTEAFF
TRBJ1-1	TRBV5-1	CASSLAAGGSTEAFF
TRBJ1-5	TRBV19	CASRKAGSGQPQHF
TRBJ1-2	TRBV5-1	CASSSPSYWDYGYTF
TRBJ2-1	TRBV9	CASSAQGNPRSGEQFF
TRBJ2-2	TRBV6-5	CASSLYTSRAGELFF
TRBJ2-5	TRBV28	CASSLGLAGQETQYF
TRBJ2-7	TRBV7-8	CASSPGQIGQLSYEQYF
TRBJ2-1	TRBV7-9	CASSLVLLYNEQFF
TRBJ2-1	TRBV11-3	CASSLDNNQGEQFF
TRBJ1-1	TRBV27	CASSSWSTRDTEAFF
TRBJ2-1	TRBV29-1	CSVGPSGRERNEQFF
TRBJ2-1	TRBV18	CASSPGRRNEQFF
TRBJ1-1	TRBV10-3	CAIRVPNTEAFF
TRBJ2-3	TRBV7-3	CASSSPPDTQYF
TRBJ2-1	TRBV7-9	CASSPGLAGLYNEQFF
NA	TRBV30	CAWSVRGAAYEQYF
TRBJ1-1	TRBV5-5	CASSLGRGGIEAFF
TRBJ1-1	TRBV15	CATSRQFENTEAFF
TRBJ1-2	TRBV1	CTSSPIPPPEAANYGYTF